This TCR beta chain was captured by sequencing in a study of CD8+CD57+ T cells in acquired aplastic anemia (dated by TCRdb to 2016 to 2018). For context, the study as a whole: A mean of roughly 3.2 ug of DNA, ranging from 0.2 to 27.4 ug, was extracted from sorted CD4+ and CD8+ cells. General study outcomes and caveats: Patients and healthy controls showed no significant difference in CD8+ Simpson's diversity (P=0.060). Roughly 30 CD8+ CDR3 sequences were found to be shared between patients and controls, but these sequences appeared to be highly expressed in patients and within the immunodominant clones of the patients.

In the study, sorted CD4+ and CD8+ blood T cells from patients with severe aplastic anemia and from healthy subjects underwent deep sequencing of TCR repertoires. Ficoll-Paque density gradient centrifugation was used to isolate peripheral blood mononuclear cells. Before DNA was extracted, CD4+ and CD8+ T cells were sorted using either FACS or magnetic beads. TCR beta VDJ combination and CDR3 sequence profiling used genomic DNA as the template. An Illumina HiSeq 2000 was used for TCR repertoire sequencing. The paper's processing steps were these. TRBV/TRBJ rearrangement plots, CDR3 size and DJ length profiles, and Simpson's diversity index were used to evaluate the repertoires. Whichever DNA sequence was most abundant in the deep sequencing data was defined as the immunodominant clone. CDR3 amino acid sequences were checked for sharing between subjects and were compared against published repertoires and the VDJdb database. TCRdb applied fastp at Q25 and MiXCR to the public reads, then kept only in-frame beta chains. Each CDR3 protein appears once, grouped with its most common genes and DNA. These V and J calls rely on TCRdb rather than the paper's analysis. In all, the sample holds 150,000 to 200,000 distinct CDR3 sequences, and 50% to 75% of those were seen once. The ten largest clones capture about 43% of the sample.

As regards this clonotype: Its antigen has not been determined. No base quality values were provided; no much bigger clone lies one nucleotide off.

The V end loses 0 bases and the J end loses 5 bases, and a stretch of 13 bases separates them. Sequences LNHNV (CDR1) and YYDKDF (CDR2) are obtained from the germline V gene (reference sequence). The CDR3 spans 15 residues, from the cysteine through the phenylalanine. Kept here is only the CDR3 DNA, which spans 45 bases and is read in frame from base 1. The receptor comes from a human donor with severe aplastic anemia or a healthy control (not recorded which). Recombination connected TRBV15 to TRBJ2-5; a tentative D match to TRBD2 spans 6 bases. Sequencing was performed on sorted CD4+, CD8+, or CD8+CD57+ T cells (not recorded which) from PBMCs. CDR3 loop: CATSRERDSGETQYF. The nucleotides are TGTGCCACCAGCAGAGAAAGGGACTCGGGGGAGACCCAGTACTTC.